This T cell receptor (beta chain) derives from a study of blood T cell repertoires in COVID-19. The wider study: Some COVID-19 samples were acute and others convalescent; all came from the United States, Italy and Spain.

Sequencing was performed with immunoSEQ multiplex PCR; in TCRdb, only in-frame clones are kept and a portion is missing. The sample has around 150,000 clones, around 83% seen once. Seattle cases were enrolled at active infection and followed longitudinally. Sequencing was performed on peripheral blood. The receptor comes from a woman between 55 and 75 years old with COVID-19, enrolled during active disease.

The CDR3 spells CASSPPRANTEAFF. The CDR3 coding sequence is TGTGCCAGCAGCCCCCCCAGGGCGAACACTGAAGCTTTCTTT. The V and J genes are TRBV7-9 and TRBJ1-1, with D tentatively TRBD1 (5 bases). Germline V gene sequence: CDR1 SEHNR, CDR2 FQNEAQ (reference sequence). V was shortened by 5 bases and J by 1 base, with 11 bases between the two germline ends. This CDR3 has 14 residues.